This TCR beta chain emerged from a study of cytomegalovirus exposure and HLA in healthy donors. V was cut by 3 bases and J by 9 bases, with 16 bases left in between. The CDR3 is made up of 14 amino acids. From germline, CDR1 is SGDLS and CDR2 YYNGEE. Primers: 60 Vbeta forward and 13 Jbeta reverse. Generated by immunoSEQ multiplex PCR, the TCRdb table keeps only in-frame clones and is missing some. Of approximately 210,000 clones in the sample, about four fifths were seen once. The sample was PBMCs. The TCR was taken from a man between 18 and 29 years old in good health and CMV-seronegative. The chain combines TRBV9 with TRBJ1-5; D is possibly TRBD1 (6 bases). The chain's CDR3 is CASSARPGAGPQHF. CDR3 DNA: TGTGCCAGCAGCGCGAGGCCAGGGGCAGGGCCCCAGCATTTT.